What follows is one T cell receptor (beta chain) and its context. Its antigen remains unknown. These data originate in a study of cytomegalovirus exposure and HLA in healthy donors. The study, taken as a whole, reports: Roughly uniform depth of sequencing across donors was assumed in presence/absence analyses.

The PCR contained 60 Vbeta and 13 Jbeta primers. The table came from immunoSEQ multiplex PCR; TCRdb's copy has only in-frame clones and leaves some out. The sample lists fewer than 120,000 clones, around three quarters seen once, with approximately 1.2% in the top ten. The clonotype comes from a woman between 25 and 40 years old in good health and CMV-seronegative. Sequenced input: PBMCs.

Here the CDR3 reads CASSPGTRGTRTPFEAFF. The DNA for the CDR3 is TGCGCCAGCAGCCCCGGGACAAGGGGAACGCGAACCCCCTTTGAAGCTTTCTTT. The chain is built from TRBV4-1 and TRBJ1-1; weak D call: TRBD1 (6 bases). The CDR3 runs 18 residues. The germline V gene encodes CDR1 MGHRA and CDR2 YSYEKL. Trimming took off 4 bases at V and 7 bases at J, with 28 bases between the two ends.